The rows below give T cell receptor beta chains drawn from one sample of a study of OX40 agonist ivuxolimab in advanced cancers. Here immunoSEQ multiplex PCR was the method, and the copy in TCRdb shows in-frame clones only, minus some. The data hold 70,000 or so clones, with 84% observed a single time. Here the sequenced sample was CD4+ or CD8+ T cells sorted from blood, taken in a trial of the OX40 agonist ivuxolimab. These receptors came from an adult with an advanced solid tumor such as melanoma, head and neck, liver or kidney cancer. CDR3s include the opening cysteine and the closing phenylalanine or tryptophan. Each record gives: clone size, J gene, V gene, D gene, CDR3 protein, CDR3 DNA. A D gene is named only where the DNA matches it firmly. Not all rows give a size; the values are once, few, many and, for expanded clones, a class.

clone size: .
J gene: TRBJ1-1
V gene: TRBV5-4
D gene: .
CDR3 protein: CASSLGSPTNTEAFF
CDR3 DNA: TGTGCCAGCAGCTTGGGCAGTCCTACGAACACTGAAGCTTTCTTT

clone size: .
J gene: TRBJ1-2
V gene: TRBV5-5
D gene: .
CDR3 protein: CASSLEQGYGYTF
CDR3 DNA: TGTGCCAGCAGCTTAGAACAGGGCTATGGCTACACCTTC

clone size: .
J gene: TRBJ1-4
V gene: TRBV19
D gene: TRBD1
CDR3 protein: CASSMRQGRDEKLFF
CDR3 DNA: TGTGCCAGTTCTATGCGACAGGGGCGGGACGAAAAACTGTTTTTT

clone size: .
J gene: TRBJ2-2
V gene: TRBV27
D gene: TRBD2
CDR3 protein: CASSFSGLAGGRCRGAVF
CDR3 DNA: TGTGCCAGCAGTTTCTCGGGACTAGCGGGAGGACGGTGTCGGGGAGCTGTTTTT

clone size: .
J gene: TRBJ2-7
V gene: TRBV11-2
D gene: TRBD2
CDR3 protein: CASSLRSGNSYEQYF
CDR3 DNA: TGTGCCAGCAGCTTACGGAGCGGGAACTCCTACGAGCAGTACTTC

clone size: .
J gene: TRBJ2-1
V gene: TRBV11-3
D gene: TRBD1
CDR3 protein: CASSPMGQGNEQFF
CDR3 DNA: TGTGCCAGCAGCCCGATGGGACAGGGGAATGAGCAGTTCTTC

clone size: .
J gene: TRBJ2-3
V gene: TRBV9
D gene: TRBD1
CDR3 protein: CASSVGQGASTDTQYF
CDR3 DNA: TGTGCCAGCAGCGTAGGACAGGGGGCGTCCACAGATACGCAGTATTTT

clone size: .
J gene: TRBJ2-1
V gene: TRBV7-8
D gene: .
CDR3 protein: CASSPQGYYNEQFF
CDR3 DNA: TGTGCCAGCAGCCCTCAAGGGTACTACAATGAGCAGTTCTTC

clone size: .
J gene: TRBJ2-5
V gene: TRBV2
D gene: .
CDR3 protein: CASKVETQETQYF
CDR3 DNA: TGTGCCAGCAAGGTTGAGACCCAAGAGACCCAGTACTTC

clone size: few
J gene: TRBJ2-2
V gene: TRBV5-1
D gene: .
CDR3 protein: CASSAGTVNTGELFF
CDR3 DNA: TGCGCCAGCAGCGCTGGGACGGTGAACACCGGGGAGCTGTTTTTT

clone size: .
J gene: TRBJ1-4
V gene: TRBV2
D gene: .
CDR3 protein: CASNAELNEKLFF
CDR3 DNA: TGTGCCAGCAACGCAGAGCTTAATGAAAAACTGTTTTTT

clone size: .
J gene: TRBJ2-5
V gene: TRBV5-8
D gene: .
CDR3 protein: CASSLDGETQYF
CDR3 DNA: TGTGCCAGCAGCTTGGACGGAGAGACCCAGTACTTC

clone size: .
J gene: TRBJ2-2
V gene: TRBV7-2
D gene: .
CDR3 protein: CASSSPGGHEGELFF
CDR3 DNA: TGTGCCAGCAGCTCCCCCGGGGGACATGAGGGGGAGCTGTTTTTT

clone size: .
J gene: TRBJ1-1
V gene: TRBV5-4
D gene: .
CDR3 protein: CASSFPSGPSNTEAFF
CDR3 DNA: TGTGCCAGCAGCTTCCCTTCGGGCCCGTCGAACACTGAAGCTTTCTTT

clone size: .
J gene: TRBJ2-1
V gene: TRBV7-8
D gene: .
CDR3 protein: CASTRPTYNEQFF
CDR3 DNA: TGTGCCAGCACGCGGCCAACTTACAATGAGCAGTTCTTC

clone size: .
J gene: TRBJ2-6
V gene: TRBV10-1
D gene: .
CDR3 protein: CASSESIMSGANVLTF
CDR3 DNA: TGCGCCAGCAGTGAGTCGATAATGTCTGGGGCCAACGTCCTGACTTTC

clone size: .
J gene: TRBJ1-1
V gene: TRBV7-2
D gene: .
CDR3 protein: CASSLGGSGHNTEAFF
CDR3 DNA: TGTGCCAGCAGCTTAGGGGGATCGGGGCATAACACTGAAGCTTTCTTT

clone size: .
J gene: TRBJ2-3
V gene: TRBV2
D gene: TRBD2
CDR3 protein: CASSVRGGLFTDTQYF
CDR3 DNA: TGTGCCAGCAGTGTACGGGGGGGCTTGTTCACAGATACGCAGTATTTT

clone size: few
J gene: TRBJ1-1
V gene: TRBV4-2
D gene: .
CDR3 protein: CASSQDYGRHSEAFF
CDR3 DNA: TGTGCCAGCAGCCAAGATTATGGGCGACACTCTGAAGCTTTCTTT

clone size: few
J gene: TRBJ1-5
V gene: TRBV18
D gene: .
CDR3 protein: CASSPGRSSNQPQHF
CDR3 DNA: TGTGCCAGCTCCCCTGGACGGAGCAGCAATCAGCCCCAGCATTTT

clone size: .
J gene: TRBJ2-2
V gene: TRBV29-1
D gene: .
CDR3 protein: CSVGLRGSGELFF
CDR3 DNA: TGCAGCGTTGGCCTAAGAGGATCCGGGGAGCTGTTTTTT

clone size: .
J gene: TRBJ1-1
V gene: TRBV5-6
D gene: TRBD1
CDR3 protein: CASSWDRDEAFF
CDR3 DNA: TGTGCCAGCAGCTGGGACAGGGATGAAGCTTTCTTT

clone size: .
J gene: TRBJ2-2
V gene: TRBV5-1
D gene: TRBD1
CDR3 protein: CASSPQGQGGLNTGELFF
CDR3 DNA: TGCGCCAGCAGTCCTCAGGGACAAGGGGGCTTGAACACCGGGGAGCTGTTTTTT